These T cell receptor beta chains were read from a single sample in a study of blood T cell repertoires in COVID-19. Generated by immunoSEQ multiplex PCR, the TCRdb table keeps only in-frame clones and is missing some. The sample carries under 100,000 clones, about 87% recorded once. Sequences were obtained from peripheral blood. Receptor source: a middle-aged man with active COVID-19. Both conserved end residues are part of each CDR3. A D gene is named only where the DNA matches it firmly. Rows give clone size only sometimes, using once, few, many, or a class for an expanded clone.

V gene,J gene,clone size,D gene,CDR3 DNA,CDR3 protein
TRBV7-2,TRBJ1-1,NA,NA,TGTGCCAGCAGCCTAAGGGGGGGACCGCCAACCACTGAAGCTTTCTTT,CASSLRGGPPTTEAFF
TRBV28,TRBJ1-3,NA,NA,TGTGCCAGCAGTTTATCTCCCCCAGGCTCTGGAAACACCATATATTTT,CASSLSPPGSGNTIYF
TRBV9,TRBJ2-7,NA,NA,TGTGCCAGCAGCGAACCCAACGGAGAAGAGCAGTACTTC,CASSEPNGEEQYF
TRBV27,TRBJ2-7,few,TRBD2,TGTGCCAGCAGTTTAACCAGCGGGAATGTCGAGCAGTACTTC,CASSLTSGNVEQYF
TRBV6-1,TRBJ1-1,NA,NA,TGTGCCAGCAGTGAATTAACAAGTTCGGAAGCTTTCTTT,CASSELTSSEAFF
TRBV11-2,TRBJ2-7,many,NA,TGTGCCAGCAGGCGACTTACCGAGCAGTACTTC,CASRRLTEQYF
TRBV6-1,TRBJ1-2,NA,NA,TGTGCCAGCAGTGAAGCCGCGGGGGGGGTTCTATATGGCTACACCTTC,CASSEAAGGVLYGYTF
TRBV9,TRBJ2-3,NA,NA,TGTGCCAGCAGCCCAAGGGGCGCAGAGACAGATACGCAGTATTTT,CASSPRGAETDTQYF
TRBV12-3/TRBV12-4,TRBJ1-4,NA,NA,TGTGCCAGCAGTCGGACAGATAATGAAAAACTGTTTTTT,CASSRTDNEKLFF
TRBV11-3,TRBJ1-5,NA,NA,TGTGCCAGCAGCTTTTCAAATCAGCCCCAGCATTTT,CASSFSNQPQHF
TRBV11-2,TRBJ2-2,NA,TRBD1,TGTGCCAGCAGCCGGGACAGGGCCACCGGGGAGCTGTTTTTT,CASSRDRATGELFF
TRBV28,TRBJ1-1,NA,NA,TGTGCCAGCAGTGCACAGGGTACTCGGGGAACTGAAGCTTTCTTT,CASSAQGTRGTEAFF
TRBV10-3,TRBJ1-6,NA,TRBD1,TGTGCCATCAGCGGACAGGGCCATTCACCCCTCCACTTT,CAISGQGHSPLHF
TRBV7-9,TRBJ2-5,NA,NA,TGTGCCAGCAGCTTACCGATCCGGGAGACCCAGTACTTC,CASSLPIRETQYF
TRBV18,TRBJ1-1,NA,TRBD1,TGTGCCAGCTCACCGGGACAGGGTGAGACTGAAGCTTTCTTT,CASSPGQGETEAFF
TRBV12-5,TRBJ2-3,NA,TRBD2,TGTGCTGCGGGCGGGGGACTAGCGACTGGCACAGATACGCAGTATTTT,CAAGGGLATGTDTQYF
TRBV7-2,TRBJ1-1,NA,TRBD1,TGTGCCAGCAGCTTAAAAGGACAGGGGGGCACTGAAGCTTTCTTT,CASSLKGQGGTEAFF
TRBV6-2/TRBV6-3,TRBJ2-7,NA,TRBD2,TGTGCCAGCAGTTACCAAGGACTAGCGGGGCGGAACGAGCAGTACTTC,CASSYQGLAGRNEQYF
TRBV7-9,TRBJ2-1,NA,NA,TGTGCCAGTGCGGGGCAGGCCCGCAATGAGCAGTTCTTC,CASAGQARNEQFF
TRBV27,TRBJ2-2,NA,TRBD2,TGTGCCAGCAGTCTTCCCACTAGCGGCAGCACCGGGGAGCTGTTTTTT,CASSLPTSGSTGELFF
TRBV13,TRBJ2-7,NA,TRBD1,TGTGCCAGCAGCCGTGGTCTGAGTAGCCGGGACAGCAGGCAGTACTTC,CASSRGLSSRDSRQYF
TRBV3-1/TRBV3-2,TRBJ2-5,NA,TRBD2,TGTGCCAGCAGCTCCGGGACTACCGCGAGAGAGACCCAGTACTTC,CASSSGTTARETQYF
TRBV19,TRBJ2-3,NA,NA,TGTGCCAGTAGTATTGCAATAACAGGGATACCCCAGCATGGTACGCAGTATTTT,CASSIAITGIPQHGTQYF
TRBV2,TRBJ2-7,NA,NA,TGTGCCAGCAATATGGCAGGTCCCTACGAGCAGTACTTC,CASNMAGPYEQYF
TRBV15,TRBJ1-5,NA,NA,TGTGCCACCAGCAGGGGGGTTGGACAGAGCAATCAGCCCCAGCATTTT,CATSRGVGQSNQPQHF